This TCR beta chain was identified during a study of T cell repertoires in cytomegalovirus infection. This CDR3 is built from 17 residues. V was clipped by 4 bases and J by 4 bases; unmatched bases: 12. Looked up from germline, CDR1 is MGHRA and CDR2 is YSYEKL. MiXCR, applied by TCRdb to the reads, yields one record per CDR3 protein. This sample has roughly 860,000 distinct CDR3 sequences; about 31% occur once, and the top ten carry 9.5% to 15%. A note on this clonotype: Its antigen is not identified.

This receptor was identified in a human donor in good health (CMV status not recorded). Some clones in this sample may be carry-over from other donors' samples. Material: cultured CD8+ T cells from PBMCs, obtained from culture after CMV antigen stimulation. The chain combines TRBV4-1 with TRBJ2-3, with 9 positions matching TRBD1. CDR3 bases: TGCGCCAGCAGCCGAAGGCGGGAACAGGGGGCCGCAGATACGCAGTATTTT. Translating it yields CASSRRREQGAADTQYF.